This T cell receptor (beta chain) was found in a study of cytomegalovirus exposure and HLA in healthy donors. On the study more broadly: The roughly 120 validation repertoires used the same platform as the roughly 700 first-cohort repertoires (as reported by a later analysis).

Data came from immunoSEQ multiplex PCR; TCRdb stores just in-frame clones and leaves some out. The table records 200,000 or so clones, roughly 80% of them present only once. General study results and limits: Researchers catalogued over 150 TCR beta chains as cytomegalovirus-associated. As confirmed in vitro, three CMV-associated chains were specific for CMV antigens. Reports indicated that the classifier achieved high specificity and sensitivity in diagnosing cytomegalovirus status.

Germline V gene lookup returns CDR1 MDHEN and CDR2 SYDVKM. V lost 5 bases and J lost 4; bases outside the gene matches: 3. The CDR3 is 13 residues long. In regard to this clone: Its specificity is unknown.

Sequenced: PBMCs. The receptor was derived from a woman aged 18-29 years in good health and CMV-seronegative. This chain joins TRBV28 and TRBJ2-3; 7 nucleotides line up with TRBD1. The chain's CDR3 is CASSAQGSDTQYF. CDR3 coding DNA: TGTGCCAGCAGTGCACAGGGGTCAGATACGCAGTATTTT. Using reference TRBV28 and TRBJ2-3 for the parts outside the CDR3, the full variable domain is DVKVTQSSRYLVKRTGEKVFLECVQDMDHENMFWYRQDPGLGLRLIYFSYDVKMKEKGDIPEGYSVSREKKERFSLILESASTNQTSMYLCASSAQGSDTQYFGPGTRLTVL.